A single sample is the source of the 30 T cell receptor beta chains below, sequenced in a study of blood T cell repertoires in COVID-19. Clones were read by immunoSEQ multiplex PCR, and TCRdb kept only the in-frame ones, dropping some. Among about 50,000 clones listed, around 80% were seen once. What was sequenced was peripheral blood. The origin of the receptors is a man aged 70 or older with acute or convalescent COVID-19.

V usage is TRBV7-9 and J usage is TRBJ2-2; TRBD1 matches at 8 bases. The CDR3 covers 15 residues. The V and J ends lost 5 bases and 4 bases, in that order; junction bases with no gene match: 6. Germline-derived CDR1 and CDR2 are SEHNR and FQNEAQ (reference sequence). The CDR3 loop is CASSQGASSTGELFF. In DNA, the CDR3 is TGTGCCAGCAGCCAGGGGGCCTCTAGCACCGGGGAGCTGTTTTTT.

The chain joins TRBV7-9 to TRBJ2-3; 10 nucleotides line up with TRBD2. After removal of 5 bases from V and 4 bases from J, the junction contained 3 bases not matched to a gene. Per germline, CDR1 SEHNR and CDR2 FQNEAQ (reference sequence). The CDR3 contains 14 residues. Here the CDR3 reads CASSKSGGADTQYF. The CDR3 DNA reads as TGTGCCAGCAGCAAGAGCGGGGGGGCAGATACGCAGTATTTT.

This clone was detected only once. The J gene is TRBJ2-1, the V gene TRBV27, with a possible D match to TRBD2 (5 bases). This CDR3 contains 17 residues. CDR1 is MNHEY, CDR2 SMNVEV, per germline (reference sequence). V was clipped by 3 bases and J by 8 bases, with 23 bases between them. Here the CDR3 DNA reads TGTGCCAGCAGTTTGAGGGTTTCGTGGGATCGGAGCGATGAGCAGTTCTTC. This gives the protein CASSLRVSWDRSDEQFF.

V gene TRBV5-8 combines with J gene TRBJ2-7; D gene unclear. Germline CDR1 and CDR2: SGHTS and YDEGEE. CDR3 length equals 13 residues. Trimming took 8 bases from V and 4 from J, leaving 16 bases between them. The chain's CDR3 is CASPRRGVYEQYF. CDR3 sequence (DNA): TGTGCCAGTCCGAGGAGAGGAGTGTACGAGCAGTACTTC.

The genes are TRBV18 and TRBJ2-7; 10 bases fit TRBD2. The germline V gene has CDR1 KGHSH and CDR2 LQKENI. This CDR3 comprises 13 residues. V trimming: 6 bases; J trimming: 2 bases; junction bases outside the gene matches: 1. The CDR3 here is CASSGTSAYEQYF. The CDR3 DNA reads TGTGCCAGCTCCGGGACTAGCGCCTACGAGCAGTACTTC.

The chain carries TRBV6-1 and TRBJ1-1; no definite D call. Looked up from germline, CDR1 is MNHNS and CDR2 is SASEGT. The length of the CDR3 is 15 residues. V lost 2 bases to trimming and J lost 4 bases, with 14 bases between them. In DNA, the CDR3 is TGTGCCAGCAGTGAAAGGAGTGGGAGGATCACTGAAGCTTTCTTT. It codes for CASSERSGRITEAFF.

This clone appeared a single time. The chain joins TRBV3-1 (or the pseudogene TRBV3-2) to TRBJ1-1; tentatively, D is TRBD1 (6 bases). Germline V gene data show CDR1 as LGHDT and CDR2 as YNNKEL (reference sequence). The CDR3 totals 14 residues. Trimming removed 1 base at V and 6 bases at J, with 12 bases between. In DNA form, the CDR3 reads TGTGCCAGCAGCCAAGTGGGGACATTCTCTGAAGCTTTCTTT. This sequence encodes CASSQVGTFSEAFF.

This rearrangement joins TRBV27 to TRBJ2-7; 10 bases fit TRBD1. This CDR3 spans 14 amino acids. Unmatched junction bases numbered 3, after V lost 4 bases and J lost 3 bases. The germline gives CDR1 MNHEY, CDR2 SMNVEV (reference sequence). Here the CDR3 DNA reads TGTGCCAGCAGTTCCCGGGACAGGGGCTACGAGCAGTACTTC. Its protein is CASSSRDRGYEQYF.

This rearrangement joins TRBV7-2 to TRBJ1-2; D gene unclear. This CDR3 has 16 amino acids. Germline loops: CDR1 SGHTA, CDR2 FQGNSA. V dropped 1 base and J dropped 4 bases, with 16 bases sitting between them. CDR3 nucleotide sequence: TGTGCCAGCAGCTTAGGCATACAGAGCCCCAGCTATGGCTACACCTTC. Encoded protein: CASSLGIQSPSYGYTF. Looking up the rest from reference TRBV7-2 and TRBJ1-2 gives the full variable domain: GAGVSQSPSNKVTEKGKDVELRCDPISGHTALYWYRQSLGQGLEFLIYFQGNSAPDKSGLPSDRFSAERTGGSVSTLTIQRTQQEDSAVYLCASSLGIQSPSYGYTFGSGTRLTVV.

The V and J genes are TRBV30 and TRBJ1-6, with 7 bases matching TRBD1. CDR3 length equals 14 residues. Germline CDR1 GTSNPN, CDR2 SVGIG (reference sequence). Germline trimming cut 4 bases from V and 7 bases from J; bases unmatched to any gene: 7. The CDR3 sequence is CAWTVLDRNSPLHF. As DNA, the CDR3 is TGTGCCTGGACTGTACTGGACAGGAATTCACCCCTCCACTTT.

V is TRBV18 and J is TRBJ2-3; D is unclear. V dropped 0 bases and J dropped 4 bases, with 8 bases sitting between them. The CDR3 consists of 14 residues. CDR1 and CDR2 from the germline V gene are KGHSH and LQKENI. CDR3 in amino acids: CASSPPSPPDTQYF. In DNA form, the CDR3 reads TGTGCCAGCTCACCACCGAGTCCCCCAGATACGCAGTATTTT.

This chain links TRBV4-1 with TRBJ2-5, with D perhaps matching TRBD1 (6 bases). The CDR3 sequence is 16 residues long. Germline-derived CDR1 and CDR2 are MGHRA and YSYEKL. The germline V and J ends were trimmed by 0 bases and 6 bases, with 17 bases remaining between them. CDR3 nucleotides: TGCGCCAGCAGCCAAGATTTAAACAGGGTGGAGAAGACCCAGTACTTC. It translates to CASSQDLNRVEKTQYF.

This rearrangement joins TRBV5-4 to TRBJ2-1; D is unclear. The germline V and J ends were trimmed by 0 bases and 6 bases, with 10 bases remaining between them. This CDR3 comprises 14 residues. Per the germline V gene, CDR1 is SGHNT and CDR2 is YYREEE (reference sequence). The DNA for the CDR3 is TGTGCCAGCAGCTTGGCCCCGGTTAGCAATGAGCAGTTCTTC. Encoded protein: CASSLAPVSNEQFF.

The V gene is TRBV7-3, the J gene TRBJ2-5; a possible D gene is TRBD1 (6 bases). Per germline, CDR1 SGHTA and CDR2 FQGTGA. V lost 5 bases and J lost 5, with 18 bases in between. This CDR3 has 15 residues. The CDR3 nucleotides read TGTGCCAGCAGCCCAACAGGGAAGGATTCGGAGACCCAGTACTTC. Protein: CASSPTGKDSETQYF.

The chain joins TRBV28 to TRBJ1-5; possibly TRBD1 for D (6 bases). This CDR3 spans 16 amino acids. V was cut by 6 bases and J by 9 bases, with 24 bases left in between. CDR1 is MDHEN, CDR2 SYDVKM, per germline. CDR3 protein: CASRIRGLGEGVPQHF. The CDR3 DNA follows: TGTGCCAGCAGGATCCGAGGACTGGGCGAGGGGGTGCCCCAGCATTTT.

The chain couples TRBV6-5 to TRBJ2-5; 11 nucleotides match TRBD2. Germline V CDR1 and CDR2: MNHEY, SVGAGI. The CDR3 loop spans 16 amino acids. J was trimmed by 4 bases and V by 2 bases; bases with no gene match: 6. Written as DNA, the CDR3 is TGTGCCAGCAGTTACGGGACTAGCGGACCGGGAGAGACCCAGTACTTC. Translated: CASSYGTSGPGETQYF.

V is TRBV11-2 and J is TRBJ1-2, with D maybe TRBD1 (5 bases). With 1 base removed from V and 8 bases from J, the gap between germline ends came to 14 bases. There are 14 residues in the CDR3. Germline V gene lookup returns CDR1 SGHAT and CDR2 FQNNGV. The CDR3 region has the DNA TGTGCCAGCAGCTTAGTGACAGCGAAGGGGGGCTACACCTTC. Translating it yields CASSLVTAKGGYTF.

J is TRBJ2-2 and V is TRBV2; a weak D match, TRBD1 (7 bases). The V and J ends lost 7 bases and 5 bases respectively, with 17 bases between them. CDR1 SNHLY and CDR2 FYNNEI come from the germline V gene. The CDR3 has 15 residues. The chain's CDR3 is CASTLMEGATGELFF. DNA for the CDR3: TGTGCCAGCACCCTGATGGAGGGGGCAACCGGGGAGCTGTTTTTT.

J is TRBJ1-6 and V is TRBV19; D is undetermined. The CDR3 contains 12 residues. Per the germline V gene, CDR1 is LNHDA and CDR2 is SQIVND (reference sequence). V dropped 4 bases and J dropped 8 bases, with 6 bases sitting between them. CDR3 nucleotide sequence: TGTGCCAGTAGTACCCGGGATTCACCCCTCCACTTT. This gives the protein CASSTRDSPLHF.

The rearrangement uses TRBV5-1 and TRBJ1-6; 9 nucleotides agree with TRBD1. The V and J ends lost 5 bases and 9 bases, in that order; junction bases with no gene match: 6. CDR3 size: 14 residues. Per the germline V gene, CDR1 is SGHRS and CDR2 is YFSETQ. CDR3 sequence (DNA): TGCGCCAGCAGTCTAGGACAGGGGACTTCACCCCTCCACTTT. Its translation is CASSLGQGTSPLHF.

This clone came up once. This chain links TRBV28 with TRBJ2-1; 10 nucleotides align to TRBD2. The germline CDR1 and CDR2 sequences are MDHEN and SYDVKM. This CDR3 contains 14 residues. After removal of 7 bases from V and 6 bases from J, the junction contained 6 bases not matched to a gene. In nucleotides, the CDR3 is TGTGCCAGCATAGCGGGGGGCCGGGTCAATGAGCAGTTCTTC. Its translation is CASIAGGRVNEQFF.

The table lists this clone with a count of one. This chain connects TRBV7-9 to TRBJ2-5; D is possibly TRBD1 (6 bases). Germline V gives CDR1 SEHNR, CDR2 FQNEAQ (reference sequence). This CDR3 is built from 13 residues. Trimming cost V 1 base and J 3 bases, with 6 bases left between them. The CDR3 DNA reads as TGTGCCAGCAGCTTAGGACAGGAAGAGACCCAGTACTTC. Amino acid sequence: CASSLGQEETQYF.

V is TRBV3-1 (or the pseudogene TRBV3-2) and J is TRBJ1-5; 7 positions match TRBD1. The V gene's germline CDR1 is LGHDT and CDR2 YNNKEL (reference sequence). Trimming took 2 bases from V and 7 from J; bases not matched to a gene: 5. The CDR3 covers 14 residues. This chain's CDR3 is CASSQRQGAQPQHF. CDR3 coding DNA: TGTGCCAGCAGCCAAAGACAGGGTGCCCAGCCCCAGCATTTT.

V is TRBV7-7 and J is TRBJ2-3, with 7 bases identical to TRBD1. In germline, CDR1 is SSHAT, CDR2 FNYEAQ (reference sequence). The CDR3 spans 15 residues. Trimming at V came to 5 bases and at J to 0 bases, leaving 5 bases not matched to a gene. CDR3 bases: TGTGCCAGCAGCCTAGGGGGCCTTAGCACAGATACGCAGTATTTT. Residues: CASSLGGLSTDTQYF.

CDR3: CASSAGTGETDTQYF. The CDR3 nucleotides read TGTGCCAGCAGTGCCGGGACAGGGGAGACAGATACGCAGTATTTT. The chain joins TRBV6-4 to TRBJ2-3; 10 bases align to TRBD1. The CDR3 has 15 residues. V lost 4 bases and J lost 3; bases outside the gene matches: 4. The germline gives CDR1 MRHNA, CDR2 SNTAGT.

V and J are TRBV30 and TRBJ1-2, with TRBD1 matching 7 bases. V dropped 1 base and J dropped 4; count of bases not matched to a gene: 3. Germline-derived CDR1 and CDR2 are GTSNPN and SVGIG (reference sequence). The CDR3 totals 13 residues. The chain's CDR3 is CAWSGRGTYGYTF. As DNA, the CDR3 is TGTGCCTGGAGTGGCAGGGGGACCTATGGCTACACCTTC.

The chain uses TRBV5-6 and TRBJ2-7, with D perhaps matching TRBD1 (5 bases). Germline lookup yields CDR1 SGHDT and CDR2 YYEEEE. The CDR3 is 15 residues long. The ends were cut back, 4 bases at V and 6 bases at J, with 20 bases in the middle. Here the CDR3 DNA reads TGTGCCAGCAGCCCCGGCGACAGTTTGTTCGGCGAGCAGTACTTC. It specifies CASSPGDSLFGEQYF.

The rearrangement joins TRBV18 to TRBJ2-3; 11 nucleotides match TRBD2. V lost 4 bases, J lost 6 bases, and 6 bases stayed unmatched. The germline V gene has CDR1 KGHSH and CDR2 LQKENI. This CDR3 contains 15 residues. CDR3 amino acids: CASSLIAGGPDTQYF. Written as DNA, the CDR3 is TGTGCCAGCTCACTAATAGCGGGAGGGCCGGATACGCAGTATTTT.

A note on this clone: One end of the junction fails to match germline, which may point to a read error. V usage is TRBV7-3 and J usage is TRBJ2-5; 7 bases match TRBD2. The CDR3 consists of 13 residues. Germline CDR1 reads SGHTA; CDR2 reads FQGTGA. The CDR3 is CASSRGSEETQYF. CDR3 sequence (DNA): TGTGCCAGCAGCCGCGGGAGTGAAGAAACCCAGTACTTC.

The chain recombines TRBV4-1 with TRBJ1-5; D is possibly TRBD1 (5 bases). CDR1 and CDR2 (germline): MGHRA, YSYEKL. The V and J ends lost 3 bases and 9 bases respectively, with 12 bases between them. The CDR3 is 13 residues long. The CDR3 sequence: CASSQEGLGPQHF. The CDR3 DNA is TGCGCCAGCAGCCAGGAGGGGTTAGGGCCCCAGCATTTT.